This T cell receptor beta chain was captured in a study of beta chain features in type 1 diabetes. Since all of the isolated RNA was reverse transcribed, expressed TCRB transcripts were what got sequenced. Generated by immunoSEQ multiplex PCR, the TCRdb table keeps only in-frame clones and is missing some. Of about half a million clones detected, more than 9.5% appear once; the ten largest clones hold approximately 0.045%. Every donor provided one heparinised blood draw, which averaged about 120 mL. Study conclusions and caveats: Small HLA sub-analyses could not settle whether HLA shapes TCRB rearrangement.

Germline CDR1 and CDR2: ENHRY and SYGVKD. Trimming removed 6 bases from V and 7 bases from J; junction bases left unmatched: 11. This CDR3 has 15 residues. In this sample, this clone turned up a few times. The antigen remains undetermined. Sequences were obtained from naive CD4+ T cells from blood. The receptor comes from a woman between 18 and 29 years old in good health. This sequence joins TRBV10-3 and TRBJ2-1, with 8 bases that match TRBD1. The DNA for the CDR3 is TGTGCCATCAGGCCAGGGGGCCTTAAGATTAATGAGCAGTTCTTC. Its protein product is CAIRPGGLKINEQFF.